This T cell receptor beta chain was found in a study of Ad26.COV2.S vaccination and SARS-CoV-2 variants. At the level of the study: Trial arm assignment for the donor was COV1001 Ad26.COV2.S. Ad26.COV2.S shots went into the muscle once or twice, 56 days apart.

Generated by immunoSEQ multiplex PCR, the TCRdb table keeps only in-frame clones and is missing some. The repertoire has 350,000 to 450,000 clones, around 90% of them found once; the top ten carry 3.4%. Treatment indicated: roughly 19 received Ad26.COV2.S at low or high dose, single or two shots; 5 received placebo; per-sample allocation not given. The investigators took samples on day 63 after the first vaccine or placebo injection. The material sequenced was peripheral blood, taken in a trial of Ad26.COV2.S vaccine versus placebo. This receptor was obtained from a person aged 18-60 years who received the Ad26.COV2.S COVID-19 vaccine or a placebo.

In DNA, the CDR3 is TGCGCCAGCAGCCAAGACAGGGGGCGAGGCTACACCTTC. Amino acid sequence: CASSQDRGRGYTF. The V and J genes are TRBV4-3 and TRBJ1-2, with 8 nucleotides matching TRBD1. Germline V gene sequence: CDR1 LGHNA, CDR2 YSLEER. CDR3 length equals 13 residues. The V segment lost 0 bases and the J segment 8 bases; nucleotides outside the gene matches: 2.